The rows below give T cell receptor beta chains drawn from one sample of a study of cytomegalovirus exposure and HLA in healthy donors. Clones were read by immunoSEQ multiplex PCR, and TCRdb kept only the in-frame ones, dropping some. The data show 99,000 or so clones, 60% to 85% seen once. The sample taken for sequencing was PBMCs. These receptors originate from a man aged 40-49 years in good health and CMV-seronegative. Both conserved end residues are part of each CDR3. The D gene is left open where the match is weak. Clone size is shown for a subset of rows, as once, few, many or a class of expanded clone.

j_gene	d_gene	abundance	v_gene	CDR3nt	CDR3aa
TRBJ2-7	TRBD2	-	TRBV11-1	TGTGCCAGCAGCCCGCCGGGACTAATGTACGAGCAGTACTTC	CASSPPGLMYEQYF
TRBJ2-5	TRBD2	few	TRBV10-3	TGTGCCATCAGTGAGACTAGCGGGGGGTATGAGACCCAGTACTTC	CAISETSGGYETQYF
TRBJ2-3	TRBD2	few	TRBV11-2	TGTGCCAGCAGCCCAGGGACTAGAAGAGATACGCAGTATTTT	CASSPGTRRDTQYF
TRBJ1-2	-	-	TRBV29-1	TGCAGCGTTGAAGGGGGGCAAGGTGGCTACACCTTC	CSVEGGQGGYTF
TRBJ2-7	TRBD1	-	TRBV14	TGTGCCAGCAGCCAGGTGACAGGGGAAAGGATGGGGCAGTACTTC	CASSQVTGERMGQYF
TRBJ2-5	-	-	TRBV28	TGTGCCAGCAGTCCCCTCACAGGGCTCGAGACCCAGTACTTC	CASSPLTGLETQYF
TRBJ1-6	TRBD1	-	TRBV6-5	TGTGCCAGCAGTCGGGACAGGGGGGGCTCACCCCTCCACTTT	CASSRDRGGSPLHF
TRBJ2-1	TRBD2	once	TRBV2	TGTGCCAGCAGTGTAGGAGCGGGAGGGAAAGATGAGCAGTTCTTC	CASSVGAGGKDEQFF
TRBJ2-6	TRBD1	-	TRBV5-5	TGTGCCAGCAGAACGGACAGGGGTTTCCCTGGGGCCAACGTCCTGACTTTC	CASRTDRGFPGANVLTF
TRBJ2-4	TRBD2	-	TRBV7-8	TGTGCCAGCAGCTCCCCCCTAGCGGGACTAGCCAAAAACATTCAGTACTTC	CASSSPLAGLAKNIQYF
TRBJ2-1	-	few	TRBV6-5	TGTGCCAGCAGTTACGGGGGGAGCTCCTACAATGAGCAGTTCTTC	CASSYGGSSYNEQFF
TRBJ1-1	-	-	TRBV11-2	TGTGCCAGCAGCCTGTGGGACATCCGGGCCCTGAACACTGAAGCTTTCTTT	CASSLWDIRALNTEAFF
TRBJ1-1	TRBD1	once	TRBV10-1	TGCGCCAGCAGTGAAGGACAGGGTGACGCTGAAGCTTTCTTT	CASSEGQGDAEAFF
TRBJ2-7	-	-	TRBV27	TGTGCCAGCAGTGTGAGCGCAGGGGGACTTTCCTACGAGCAGTACTTC	CASSVSAGGLSYEQYF
TRBJ2-7	TRBD2	-	TRBV2	TGTGCCAGCAGTGAGGGAGGGGCCCGAGGGTACTTC	CASSEGGARGYF
TRBJ2-7	TRBD2	few	TRBV5-4	TGTGCCAGCAGCTTGGGGGGTAGCGGGGTTTACGAGCAGTACTTC	CASSLGGSGVYEQYF
TRBJ1-2	TRBD1	-	TRBV7-6	TGTGCCAGCAGCTTGGGACAGGCTAACTATGGCTACACCTTC	CASSLGQANYGYTF
TRBJ2-2	TRBD2	-	TRBV13	TGTGCCAGCAGCCCCGCGGGGGGGAACACCGGGGAGCTGTTTTTT	CASSPAGGNTGELFF
TRBJ1-1	-	-	TRBV7-3	TGTGCCAGCAGCCTACAGACGAACACTGAAGCTTTCTTT	CASSLQTNTEAFF
TRBJ1-5	-	-	TRBV27	TGTGCCAGCAGTCCACTAGACGTTACTCAGCCCCAGCATTTT	CASSPLDVTQPQHF
TRBJ1-1	TRBD1	-	TRBV7-6	TGTGCCAGCAGCTCCGGGACAGGGGGGAACACTGAAGCTTTCTTT	CASSSGTGGNTEAFF
TRBJ1-2	TRBD1	few	TRBV27	TGTGCCAGCAGTTTATACGGGGGGGACAGGGGGCGAAGTGGCTACACCTTC	CASSLYGGDRGRSGYTF
TRBJ1-2	-	-	TRBV20-1	TGCAGTGCGAGCCCTAACTATGGCTACACCTTC	CSASPNYGYTF
TRBJ2-7	-	few	TRBV19	TGTGCCAGTAGTATCGGGGATCTGACGAACGAGCAGTACTTC	CASSIGDLTNEQYF
TRBJ2-7	TRBD1	-	TRBV5-1	TGCGCCAGCAGCTTGACGGGACAGGGCTACGAGCAGTACTTC	CASSLTGQGYEQYF
TRBJ1-5	-	-	TRBV5-4	TGTGCCAGCAGCCCCGACATCGGAAATCAGCCCCAGCATTTT	CASSPDIGNQPQHF
TRBJ1-3	-	-	TRBV10-3	TGTGCCACCATGAGCTCTGGAAACACCATATATTTT	CATMSSGNTIYF
TRBJ1-1	TRBD1	-	TRBV4-2	TGTGCCAGCAGCCCCCCACTAGGGGGCGATGAAGCTTTCTTT	CASSPPLGGDEAFF
TRBJ2-3	TRBD2	-	TRBV5-6	TGTGCCAGCAGCTCGACTAGCGGGATCACAGATACGCAGTATTTT	CASSSTSGITDTQYF
TRBJ1-6	-	-	TRBV27	TGTGCCAGCAGTTTTGTGAGCTCCTATAATTCACCCCTCCACTTT	CASSFVSSYNSPLHF
TRBJ2-2	-	-	TRBV5-6	TGTGCCAGCAGTTTTAGCGGTAGCCGGACCGGGGAGCTGTTTTTT	CASSFSGSRTGELFF
TRBJ2-7	-	-	TRBV6-6	TGTGCCAGCAGTTACGAGTATTACGAGCAGTACTTC	CASSYEYYEQYF